The 27 T cell receptor beta chains below all came from one sample that was sequenced in a study of shared clonotypes between healthy human individuals (TCRdb year 2020). Library prep was done by the immunoSEQ multiplex PCR assay. Sourced from immuneACCESS, this table was stored by TCRdb with only in-frame sequences that have V and J called. A share of the clones is absent; for the studies checked, an unresolved V gene accounts for under half, and the remainder has no known explanation. The sample table records about 2.5 million clones; around 90% of these occur just once. The top ten clones comprise around 0.4% of the sample. Sample: naive CD4+ T cells from PBMCs. This specimen's cell subset or site label, per the study, means: CD45RA+ positively selected. The receptors here all came from a man between 18 and 35 years old in good health. Some clones in this sample may be carry-over from other donors' samples.

The chain carries TRBV4-2 and TRBJ2-1; 16 positions match TRBD2. Per the germline V gene, CDR1 is LGHNA and CDR2 is YNFKEQ. CDR3 size: 16 residues. The trim removed 3 bases at V and 5 bases at J, leaving 1 base unmatched. The CDR3 region is CASSHGTSGRDNEQFF. CDR3 bases: TGTGCCAGCAGCCACGGGACTAGCGGGAGGGACAATGAGCAGTTCTTC.

This clone was seen a few times. In DNA form, the CDR3 reads TGCGCCAGCAGCTTGTGGGGCGGTGCGGATCAGCCCCAGCATTTT. Encoded protein: CASSLWGGADQPQHF. The chain recombines TRBV5-1 with TRBJ1-5, with D perhaps matching TRBD1 (5 bases). Per the germline V gene, CDR1 is SGHRS and CDR2 is YFSETQ. V lost 1 base and J 5 bases, leaving 13 bases between the germline ends. This CDR3 comprises 15 residues.

This chain connects TRBV10-2 to TRBJ1-3; TRBD1 is a possible D gene (5 bases). From germline, CDR1 is WSHSY and CDR2 SAAADI. Trimming left V 2 bases short and J 2 bases short, with 10 bases between. This CDR3 region has 15 residues. CDR3 DNA: TGCGCCAGCAGTGAGATCCAGGGAACTGGAAACACCATATATTTT. As protein: CASSEIQGTGNTIYF.

This rearrangement joins TRBV4-1 to TRBJ2-1; 8 bases line up with TRBD2. The CDR3 extends over 16 amino acids. Trimming removed 2 bases from V and 1 base from J; junction bases left unmatched: 4. From germline, CDR1 is MGHRA and CDR2 YSYEKL. The CDR3 here is CASSQKAGVSYNEQFF. DNA of the CDR3: TGCGCCAGCAGCCAAAAAGCGGGAGTTTCCTACAATGAGCAGTTCTTC.

This chain uses TRBV4-1 with TRBJ1-4; D might be TRBD1 (5 bases). CDR3 size: 16 residues. CDR1 is MGHRA, CDR2 YSYEKL, per germline. Trimming cost V 1 base and J 3 bases, with 12 bases left between them. This CDR3 reads CASSQGGRGANEKLFF. CDR3 bases: TGCGCCAGCAGCCAAGGCGGTCGGGGGGCTAATGAAAAACTGTTTTTT.

The chain employs TRBV19 and TRBJ1-4; tentatively, D is TRBD1 (6 bases). This CDR3 has 15 amino acids. V lost 5 bases and J lost 6, with 16 bases in between. CDR1 and CDR2 from the germline V gene are LNHDA and SQIVND (reference sequence). As DNA, the CDR3 is TGTGCCAGTAGTCCCCAACAGGGAGACGATGAAAAACTGTTTTTT. Translating it yields CASSPQQGDDEKLFF.

V gene TRBV5-4 combines with J gene TRBJ2-7; a weak D match, TRBD1 (5 bases). This CDR3 region has 13 residues. Looked up from germline, CDR1 is SGHNT and CDR2 is YYREEE (reference sequence). The V and J ends lost 0 bases and 2 bases respectively, with 6 bases between them. The CDR3 reads CASSLGGPYEQYF. The CDR3 DNA sequence: TGTGCCAGCAGCTTGGGGGGCCCCTACGAGCAGTACTTC.

This rearrangement joins TRBV7-2 to TRBJ1-5, with a tentative D call TRBD1 (5 bases). CDR3 length: 16 amino acids. Looked up from germline, CDR1 is SGHTA and CDR2 is FQGNSA. V lost 10 bases to trimming and J lost 0 bases, with 19 bases between them. The chain's CDR3 is CAIQPLQGDSNQPQHF. In DNA form, the CDR3 reads TGTGCCATCCAACCTCTCCAGGGAGATAGCAATCAGCCCCAGCATTTT.

The V call is TRBV5-4, the J call TRBJ2-7; D gene unclear. Trimming pared 4 bases from V and 2 bases from J, leaving 13 bases between. The CDR3 runs 14 residues. Germline V gives CDR1 SGHNT, CDR2 YYREEE (reference sequence). The CDR3 bases are TGTGCCAGCAGCGACAAGGCGAAACCCTACGAGCAGTACTTC. This sequence encodes CASSDKAKPYEQYF.

This rearrangement joins TRBV5-1 to TRBJ2-2; 7 nucleotides align to TRBD1. CDR3 length: 13 residues. Germline CDR1 and CDR2: SGHRS and YFSETQ. After removal of 5 bases from V and 4 bases from J, the junction contained 2 bases not matched to a gene. The CDR3 DNA reads TGCGCCAGCAGACCAGGGGGCACCGGGGAGCTGTTTTTT. Protein: CASRPGGTGELFF.

This chain links TRBV6-4 with TRBJ2-1, with D maybe TRBD1 (7 bases). The CDR3 is made up of 16 amino acids. Germline V gene data show CDR1 as MRHNA and CDR2 as SNTAGT. Trimming removed 3 bases from V and 7 bases from J, with 19 bases in between. The CDR3 DNA follows: TGTGCCAGCAGTGAAAGACCGGCCAGGGGGGAGAATGAGCAGTTCTTC. Protein product: CASSERPARGENEQFF.

The V gene is TRBV18, the J gene TRBJ1-3; 10 bases are a match to TRBD1. V lost 3 bases to trimming and J lost 4 bases; unmatched junction nucleotides: 6. The CDR3 has 16 amino acids. Germline assignment: CDR1 KGHSH and CDR2 LQKENI. The CDR3 sequence is CASSPMGQGNGNTIYF. In DNA, the CDR3 is TGTGCCAGCTCACCCATGGGACAGGGGAACGGAAACACCATATATTTT. The full variable domain, rest sourced from reference TRBV18 and TRBJ1-3, is NAGVMQNPRHLVRRRGQEARLRCSPMKGHSHVYWYRQLPEEGLKFMVYLQKENIIDESGMPKERFSAEFPKEGPSILRIQQVVRGDSAAYFCASSPMGQGNGNTIYFGEGSWLTVV.

The sample holds one count of this clone. This rearrangement joins TRBV6-5 to TRBJ1-2; TRBD1 matches at 8 bases. V dropped 6 bases and J dropped 7; count of bases not matched to a gene: 10. Germline V CDR1 and CDR2: MNHEY, SVGAGI. CDR3 length equals 14 residues. The CDR3 nucleotides are TGTGCCAGCAGCCAACTGGACAGGGTACGTGGCTACACCTTC. This translates into CASSQLDRVRGYTF.

Concerning this clone itself: This specimen includes other DNA sequences encoding the same CDR3. The rearrangement links TRBV5-1 to TRBJ1-1, with TRBD1 matching over 11 bases. After removal of 4 bases from V and 5 bases from J, the junction contained 4 bases not matched to a gene. From germline, CDR1 is SGHRS and CDR2 YFSETQ. The CDR3 runs 14 residues. The CDR3 coding sequence is TGCGCCAGCAGCAAAGGGACAGGGGGTACTGAAGCTTTCTTT. Its protein is CASSKGTGGTEAFF.

The V and J genes are TRBV4-1 and TRBJ2-1; 11 positions agree with TRBD2. V lost 1 base and J lost 6; bases outside the gene matches: 5. The CDR3 is made up of 16 amino acids. The germline CDR1 and CDR2 sequences are MGHRA and YSYEKL. The CDR3: CASSQAVAGGPNEQFF. The CDR3 nucleotides read TGCGCCAGCAGCCAAGCGGTAGCGGGAGGGCCCAATGAGCAGTTCTTC.

The chain links TRBV30 to TRBJ2-3, with D hard to call. From germline, CDR1 is GTSNPN and CDR2 SVGIG (reference sequence). CDR3 length equals 15 residues. The V and J ends lost 3 bases and 0 bases respectively, with 13 bases between them. The CDR3 is CAWRSGVASTDTQYF. The CDR3 nucleotides are TGTGCCTGGAGGTCAGGCGTCGCTAGCACAGATACGCAGTATTTT.

DNA for the CDR3: TGTGCCAGCTCACCGGGACAAACCCCTTGGGTCCTGACTTTC. It translates to CASSPGQTPWVLTF. The V call is TRBV18, the J call TRBJ2-6, with D possibly being TRBD1 (6 bases). Germline V gene lookup returns CDR1 KGHSH and CDR2 LQKENI. The CDR3 has 14 amino acids. V lost 3 bases and J 13 bases, leaving 16 bases between the germline ends.

The chain carries TRBV5-6 and TRBJ1-2; TRBD1 might be the D (6 bases). This CDR3 is 14 amino acids long. Germline CDR1 and CDR2: SGHDT and YYEEEE. The V end was cut by 5 bases, the J end by 8 bases, with 19 bases between. CDR3 in amino acids: CASRSPRDTWGYTF. CDR3 in DNA: TGTGCCAGCAGGTCGCCGAGGGACACATGGGGCTACACCTTC.

V and J are TRBV28 and TRBJ1-1, with no clear D. The CDR3 runs 13 residues. The V end lost 5 bases, the J end lost 4 bases, and 11 bases lay between the germline ends. From germline, CDR1 is MDHEN and CDR2 SYDVKM. CDR3 sequence reads: CASSPTATTEAFF. The CDR3 nucleotides read TGTGCCAGCAGTCCCACAGCAACCACTGAAGCTTTCTTT.

As for this clone: Other nucleotide sequences from this sample produce the same CDR3. The chain couples TRBV7-3 to TRBJ2-1; D remains unclear. CDR1 is SGHTA and CDR2 is FQGTGA in the germline V gene. Trimming shortened V by 0 bases and J by 9 bases, and 6 bases separated the two germline ends. The CDR3 is 12 residues long. The CDR3 reads CASSLTGTEQFF. CDR3 coding DNA: TGTGCCAGCAGCTTAACCGGTACTGAGCAGTTCTTC.

This rearrangement joins TRBV28 to TRBJ1-1; D possibly corresponds to TRBD1 (6 bases). This CDR3 spans 15 amino acids. V lost 5 bases to trimming and J lost 3 bases, with 16 bases between them. Germline CDR1 is MDHEN and CDR2 is SYDVKM. The chain's CDR3 is CASSPEQGWDTEAFF. Written as DNA, the CDR3 is TGTGCCAGCAGTCCCGAACAGGGTTGGGACACTGAAGCTTTCTTT.

V and J are TRBV19 and TRBJ1-1, with 12 nucleotides matching TRBD1. CDR1 and CDR2 from the germline V gene are LNHDA and SQIVND (reference sequence). CDR3 size: 16 residues. J gave up 3 bases and V 7 bases, and 9 bases lay outside the gene matches. The DNA for the CDR3 is TGTGCCAGTAACCTGGGACAGGGGGCATGGGACACTGAAGCTTTCTTT. It specifies CASNLGQGAWDTEAFF.

The chain employs TRBV7-9 and TRBJ1-4, with D unclear. The germline CDR1 and CDR2 sequences are SEHNR and FQNEAQ (reference sequence). The V and J ends lost 1 base and 7 bases respectively, with 13 bases between them. The CDR3 has 15 amino acids. This CDR3 reads CASSLDRGVSEKLFF. CDR3 coding DNA: TGTGCCAGCAGCTTAGATCGGGGAGTCAGTGAAAAACTGTTTTTT.

Comments on this clone: Other DNA sequences of this sample code for an identical CDR3. The V and J genes are TRBV20-1 and TRBJ2-1; D remains unclear. CDR1 is DFQATT, CDR2 SNEGSKA, per germline (reference sequence). V lost 5 bases, J lost 4 bases, and 3 bases lay in between. This CDR3 comprises 10 residues. CDR3 coding DNA: TGCAGTGCTTCGTACAATGAGCAGTTCTTC. Translating gives CSASYNEQFF.

This chain joins TRBV27 and TRBJ2-1; no firm D call. Germline V lookup: CDR1 MNHEY, CDR2 SMNVEV (reference sequence). The CDR3 is made up of 16 amino acids. V lost 5 bases to trimming and J lost 0 bases, with 14 bases between them. CDR3 residues: CASSARHDPSYNEQFF. CDR3 DNA: TGTGCCAGCAGTGCCCGACACGATCCCTCCTACAATGAGCAGTTCTTC.

The chain employs TRBV19 and TRBJ2-7, with D perhaps TRBD1 (6 bases). The V end was cut by 6 bases, the J end by 2 bases, with 11 bases between. From germline, CDR1 is LNHDA and CDR2 SQIVND (reference sequence). The CDR3 loop spans 13 amino acids. In nucleotides, the CDR3 is TGTGCCAGTAGAGGACAGAGCACCTACGAGCAGTACTTC. This codes for CASRGQSTYEQYF.

The V gene is TRBV7-9, the J gene TRBJ1-4; D gene ambiguous. Deletions cut 5 bases from V and 7 bases from J, with 17 bases between. Per the germline V gene, CDR1 is SEHNR and CDR2 is FQNEAQ (reference sequence). The CDR3 is 15 residues long. CDR3: CASSQAPGMVEKLFF. In DNA, the CDR3 is TGTGCCAGCAGCCAAGCGCCAGGCATGGTTGAAAAACTGTTTTTT.